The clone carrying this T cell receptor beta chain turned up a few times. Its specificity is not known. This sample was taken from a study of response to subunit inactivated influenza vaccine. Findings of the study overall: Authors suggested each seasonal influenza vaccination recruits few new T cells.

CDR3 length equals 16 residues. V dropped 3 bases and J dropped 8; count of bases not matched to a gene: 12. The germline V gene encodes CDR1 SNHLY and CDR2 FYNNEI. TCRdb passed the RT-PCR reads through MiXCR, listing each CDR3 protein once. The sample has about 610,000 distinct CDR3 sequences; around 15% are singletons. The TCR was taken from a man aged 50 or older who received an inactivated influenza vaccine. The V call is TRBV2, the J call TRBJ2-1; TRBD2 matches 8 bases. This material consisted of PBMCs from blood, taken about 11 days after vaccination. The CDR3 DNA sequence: TGTGCCAGCAGTGATCCAGCGGGGGTTCGGAACGATGAGCAGTTCTTC. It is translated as CASSDPAGVRNDEQFF.